The entry below gives a single T cell receptor (beta chain) sequence along with its context. Its antigen is unknown. The data are from a study of T cells in Graves' hyperthyroidism and ophthalmopathy. Amplification of TCR beta CDR3 regions used RNA as the template. Carried out on the TCR CDR3, a first-round RT-PCR used the HTBI primer set. TCRdb re-called the multiplex PCR reads through MiXCR, storing one row per CDR3 protein. The table records a few hundred thousand distinct CDR3 sequences, about 15% of them present only once. Study-level points and caveats: Most clonotypes that expanded in the thyroid above 0.001 also showed up in blood.

The CDR3 is 16 residues long. CDR1 and CDR2 from the germline V gene are DFQATT and SNEGSKA (reference sequence). V shed 0 bases and J 5 bases; nucleotides not matched to a gene: 6. The TCR was taken from a woman in her 30s with Graves' ophthalmopathy. This sequence joins TRBV20-1 and TRBJ2-1; TRBD2 agrees at 11 bases. The sequencing input was blood. Written as DNA, the CDR3 is TGCAGTGCTAGAGAAGCCGGGACTAGCGGTAACAATGAGCAGTTCTTC. As protein: CSAREAGTSGNNEQFF.